These T cell receptor beta chains were read from a single sample in a study of CD8+ T cells in alopecia areata. Measured with immunoSEQ multiplex PCR; TCRdb has only the in-frame clones, and not every one. Here the sample spans a few hundred thousand clones, approximately 65% being singletons. The material was CD4+ T cells sorted from blood, obtained at roughly week 45, from a patient treated with tofacitinib. The source is a human donor with alopecia areata. CDR3s leave out the opening cysteine and the closing phenylalanine or tryptophan.

v_call cdr3_aa
TRBV4-3 ASSQDRGREAF
TRBV7-2 ASSSTTTVNEQF
TRBV2 ASMADSVHEQY
TRBV5-5 ASSTRGNTDTQY
TRBV30 AWKTGAGSNQPQH
TRBV4-2 ASSQDLEVADTQY
TRBV4-3 ASSQSASGATDTQY
TRBV7-9 ASSLVQGDYEQY
TRBV5-1 ASSFGRATNEKLF
TRBV5-4 ASSLVQGGTEAF
TRBV4-2 ASSQPGLDVYEQY
TRBV11-3 ASSPGQGGNEQF
TRBV30 AWSPGPPNTEAF
TRBV29-1 SVVTGLYEQY
TRBV5-1 ASSLSGGEQY
TRBV6-5 ASRRTGRLYEQY
TRBV2 ASSESSGFSSYEQY
TRBV7-3 ASSLVGTGKAGANVLT
TRBV27 ASRKGLLAYEQY
TRBV9 ASRSGGRYGYT
TRBV5-6 ASSLSPMANTGELF
TRBV30 AWNLRLDTEAF
TRBV7-9 ASSRQGGYGYT
TRBV30 AWSRRGVSYEQY
TRBV28 ASSRTGGTYNEQF
TRBV29-1 SVGGRALPNTQY
TRBV15 ATSRGQPTGGQETQY
TRBV29-1 SSKNTEAF
TRBV5-1 ASSTNDWTGELF
TRBV4-1 ASSQDGGLEGYT
TRBV6-5 AITGAGTLRKQF
TRBV30 AWNRESTEAF
TRBV29-1 SVVKQGGHTQY
TRBV4-3 ASSQEPGHTQY
TRBV30 AWSVGGVQPQH
TRBV7-6 ASSSPGGDGYT
TRBV11-2 ASSRLATDTQY
TRBV29-1 SVVEGAGNQPQH
TRBV29-1 SVEGPTKNSYEQY
TRBV5-1 ASSLWGTQETQY
TRBV29-1 SVEGQNEKLF
TRBV29-1 SVAKGLNYEQY
TRBV30 AWSRETSQPQH
TRBV29-1 SVRPLRDSEQY
TRBV4-3 ASSQVYGDHYEQY
TRBV19 ASSPLQDRKRNTEAF
TRBV29-1 SVEDTRTPRDPQY
TRBV2 ASIGGRNNSPLH
TRBV11-3 ASSPRTGNNEKLF
TRBV29-1 SVDGPPGGTQH